This TCR beta chain was sequenced for a study of neoadjuvant nivolumab and ipilimumab in lung cancer (dated by TCRdb to the early 2020s). The study in broad terms: Intravenous nivolumab was dosed at 3 mg/kg on days 1, 15 and 29, and in the combination arm ipilimumab 1 mg/kg was added on day 1 only. For each study arm, the primary endpoint of the trial was the rate of major pathologic response (MPR) in the intention-to-treat population. In the trial, nearly 45 patients with operable NSCLC were treated, of whom approximately 23 were randomized to nivolumab monotherapy and some 20 to nivolumab plus ipilimumab. TCR repertoires were compared between pretherapy (baseline) peripheral blood and tumors resected at surgery after neoadjuvant immune checkpoint blockade. Matched pretherapy and resected tumor pairs were analyzed for seven patients: four treated with nivolumab and three with nivolumab plus ipilimumab. Study-wide conclusions, independent of this receptor: Tumor T-cell richness and clonality rose from pretherapy to surgery in three of three dual-therapy tumors but in only two of four nivolumab-treated tumors. TCR richness and clonality were greater in resected tumors than in tumor-adjacent uninvolved lung, and increases were seen in more dual-therapy-treated tumors. There was no significant correlation between TCR clonality and pathologic tumor regression, and just a single major-pathologic-response sample was available for the clonality-regression analysis. Richness in tumors resected after neoadjuvant therapy showed a positive correlation with pretherapy blood TCR richness (Spearman R ≈ 0.78). A small number of samples underwent TCR sequencing.

To note about this clone: What this receptor recognizes is not known. Base qualities are missing; no much larger clone stands one base away.

The protocol used for the library was the immunoSEQ multiplex PCR assay. The study's processing was this. Richness and clonality were used to summarize the repertoires, and clones that significantly expanded or contracted between pre- and post-therapy samples were identified. TCRdb stores this immuneACCESS table with in-frame sequences only. Part of the clones is absent; in the studies checked, under half of the shortfall reflects unresolved V genes, and no reason is known for the rest. V and J calls plus clone size are reproduced from that table; the DNA served to infer D and trimming. The sample table contains tens of thousands of clones; only one count was recorded for around 89% of them. Around 3.6% of the sample is taken by the ten largest. The CDR1 and CDR2 encoded by the germline V gene (reference sequence) are SGHNT and YYREEE. Compared with germline, V lacks 4 bases and J lacks 5 bases; bases without a gene match: 7. There are 14 amino acids in the CDR3, from cysteine to phenylalanine inclusive. Only CDR3 DNA is held: 42 bases, read in frame from base 1.

What the time point label conveys for this sample: pretherapy, before neoadjuvant immune checkpoint inhibitors. The samples were obtained from NEOSTAR, a phase 2 randomized trial that tested neoadjuvant nivolumab or nivolumab plus ipilimumab, followed by surgery, in operable NSCLC. Sequencing used blood, obtained before neoadjuvant nivolumab, alone or with ipilimumab. This receptor was identified in an adult with non-small cell lung cancer. Some clones in this sample may be carry-over from other donors' samples. The chain is encoded by TRBV5-4 joined to TRBJ2-5, with 8 central nucleotides matching TRBD2. The DNA is TGTGCCAGCAGCCCGGGACTAGGTGGGGAGACCCAGTACTTC. Translated, it gives CASSPGLGGETQYF.